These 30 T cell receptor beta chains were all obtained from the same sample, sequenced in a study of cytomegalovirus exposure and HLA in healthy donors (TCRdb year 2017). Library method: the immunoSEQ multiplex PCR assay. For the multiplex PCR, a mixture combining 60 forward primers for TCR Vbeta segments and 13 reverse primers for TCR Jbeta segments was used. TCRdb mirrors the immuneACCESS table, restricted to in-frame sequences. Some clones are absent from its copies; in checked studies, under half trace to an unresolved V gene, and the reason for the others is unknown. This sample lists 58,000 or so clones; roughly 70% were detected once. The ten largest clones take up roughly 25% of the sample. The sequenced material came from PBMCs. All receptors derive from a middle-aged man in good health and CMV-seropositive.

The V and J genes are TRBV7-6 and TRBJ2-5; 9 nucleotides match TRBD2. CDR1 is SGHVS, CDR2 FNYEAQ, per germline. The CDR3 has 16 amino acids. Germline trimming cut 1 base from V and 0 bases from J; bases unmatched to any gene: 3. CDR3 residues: CASSLGAGGHQETQYF. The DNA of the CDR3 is TGTGCCAGCAGCTTAGGGGCGGGAGGGCACCAAGAGACCCAGTACTTC.

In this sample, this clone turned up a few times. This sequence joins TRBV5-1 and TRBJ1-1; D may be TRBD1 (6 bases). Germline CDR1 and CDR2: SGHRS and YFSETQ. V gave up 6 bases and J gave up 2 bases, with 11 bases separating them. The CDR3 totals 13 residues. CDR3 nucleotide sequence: TGCGCCAGCACAGCCGGGACAAACACTGAAGCTTTCTTT. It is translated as CASTAGTNTEAFF.

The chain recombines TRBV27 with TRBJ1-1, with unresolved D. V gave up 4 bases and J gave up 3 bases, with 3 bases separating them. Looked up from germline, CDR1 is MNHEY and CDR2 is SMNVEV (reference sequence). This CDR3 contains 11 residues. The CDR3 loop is CASSSYTEAFF. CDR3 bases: TGTGCCAGCAGTTCGTACACTGAAGCTTTCTTT.

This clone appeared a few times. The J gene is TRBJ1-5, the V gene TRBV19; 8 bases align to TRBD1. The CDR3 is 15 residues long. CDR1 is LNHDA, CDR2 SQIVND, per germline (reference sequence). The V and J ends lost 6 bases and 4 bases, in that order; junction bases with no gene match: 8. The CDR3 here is CASRVDRAGNQPQHF. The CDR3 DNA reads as TGTGCCAGTAGGGTGGACAGGGCGGGTAATCAGCCCCAGCATTTT.

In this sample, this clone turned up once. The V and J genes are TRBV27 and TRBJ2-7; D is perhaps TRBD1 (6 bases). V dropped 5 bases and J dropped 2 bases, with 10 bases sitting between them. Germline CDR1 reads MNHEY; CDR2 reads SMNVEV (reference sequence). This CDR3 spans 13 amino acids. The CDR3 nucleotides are TGTGCCAGCAGTCGTGGGGGCGCCTACGAGCAGTACTTC. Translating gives CASSRGGAYEQYF.

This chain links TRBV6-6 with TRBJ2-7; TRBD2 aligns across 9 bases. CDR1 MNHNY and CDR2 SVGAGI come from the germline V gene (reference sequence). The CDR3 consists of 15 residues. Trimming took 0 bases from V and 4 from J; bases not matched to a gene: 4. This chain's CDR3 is CASSYSGGRAYEQYF. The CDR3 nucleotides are TGTGCCAGCAGTTACTCGGGCGGGAGGGCTTACGAGCAGTACTTC.

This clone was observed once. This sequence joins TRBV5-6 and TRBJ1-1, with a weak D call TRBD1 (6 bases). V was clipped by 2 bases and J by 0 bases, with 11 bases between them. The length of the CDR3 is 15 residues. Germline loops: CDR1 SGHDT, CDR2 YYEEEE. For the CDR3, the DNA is TGTGCCAGCAGCTTCAGAGGGACACTGAACACTGAAGCTTTCTTT. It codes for CASSFRGTLNTEAFF.

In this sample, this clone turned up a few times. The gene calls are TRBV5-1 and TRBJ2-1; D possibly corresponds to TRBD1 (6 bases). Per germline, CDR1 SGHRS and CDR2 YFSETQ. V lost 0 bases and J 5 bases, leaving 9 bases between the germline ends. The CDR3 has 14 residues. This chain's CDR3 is CASSLGGQNNEQFF. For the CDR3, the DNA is TGCGCCAGCAGCTTGGGGGGGCAGAACAATGAGCAGTTCTTC. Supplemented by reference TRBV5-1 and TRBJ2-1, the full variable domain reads KAGVTQTPRYLIKTRGQQVTLSCSPISGHRSVSWYQQTPGQGLQFLFEYFSETQRNKGNFPGRFSGRQFSNSRSEMNVSTLELGDSALYLCASSLGGQNNEQFFGPGTRLTVL.

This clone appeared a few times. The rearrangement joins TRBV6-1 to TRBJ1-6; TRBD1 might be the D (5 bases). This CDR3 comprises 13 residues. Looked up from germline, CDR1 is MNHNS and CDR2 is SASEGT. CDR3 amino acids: CAIGEGYNSPLHF. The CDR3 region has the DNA TGTGCTATAGGGGAAGGCTATAATTCACCCCTCCACTTT.

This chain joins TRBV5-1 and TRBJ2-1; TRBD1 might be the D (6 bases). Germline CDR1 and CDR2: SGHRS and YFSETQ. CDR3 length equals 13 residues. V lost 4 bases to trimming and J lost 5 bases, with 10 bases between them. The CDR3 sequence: CASSRDIDNEQFF. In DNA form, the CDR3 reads TGCGCCAGCAGCAGGGACATAGACAATGAGCAGTTCTTC.

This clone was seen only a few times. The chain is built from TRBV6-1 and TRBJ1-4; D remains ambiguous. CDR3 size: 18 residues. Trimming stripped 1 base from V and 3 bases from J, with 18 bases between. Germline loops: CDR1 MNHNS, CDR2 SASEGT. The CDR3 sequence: CASSEGGRSFGANEKLFF. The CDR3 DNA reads TGTGCCAGCAGTGAAGGCGGGAGATCCTTTGGGGCTAATGAAAAACTGTTTTTT.

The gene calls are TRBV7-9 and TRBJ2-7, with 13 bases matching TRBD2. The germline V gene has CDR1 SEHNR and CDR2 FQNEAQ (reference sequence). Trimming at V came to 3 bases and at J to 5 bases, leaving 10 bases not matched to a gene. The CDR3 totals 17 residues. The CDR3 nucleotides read TGTGCCAGCAGCTTCTCCTTCACTAGCGGGAGGGGACACGAGCAGTACTTC. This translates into CASSFSFTSGRGHEQYF.

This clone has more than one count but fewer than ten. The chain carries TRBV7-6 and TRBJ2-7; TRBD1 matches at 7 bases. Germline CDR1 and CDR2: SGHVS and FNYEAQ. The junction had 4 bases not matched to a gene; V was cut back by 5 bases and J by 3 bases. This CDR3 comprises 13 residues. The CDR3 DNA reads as TGTGCCAGCAGCACAGGGGACGGCTACGAGCAGTACTTC. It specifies CASSTGDGYEQYF. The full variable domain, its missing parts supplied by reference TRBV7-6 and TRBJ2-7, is GAGVSQSPRYKVTKRGQDVALRCDPISGHVSLYWYRQALGQGPEFLTYFNYEAQQDKSGLPNDRFSAERPEGSISTLTIQRTEQRDSAMYRCASSTGDGYEQYFGPGTRLTVT.

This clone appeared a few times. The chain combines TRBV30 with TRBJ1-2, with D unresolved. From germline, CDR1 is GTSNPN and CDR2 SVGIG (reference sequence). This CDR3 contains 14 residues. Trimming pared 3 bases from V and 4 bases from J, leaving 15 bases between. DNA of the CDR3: TGTGCCTGGAGATTCGGGAGTTCGCCCTATGGCTACACCTTC. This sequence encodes CAWRFGSSPYGYTF.

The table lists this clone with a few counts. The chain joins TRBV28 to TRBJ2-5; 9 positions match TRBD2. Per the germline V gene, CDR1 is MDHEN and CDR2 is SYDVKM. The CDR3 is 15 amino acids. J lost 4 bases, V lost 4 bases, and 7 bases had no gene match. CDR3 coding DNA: TGTGCCAGCAGTTCCGGGGGACTAGCAGTAGAGACCCAGTACTTC. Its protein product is CASSSGGLAVETQYF. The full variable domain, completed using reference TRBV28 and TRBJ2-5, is DVKVTQSSRYLVKRTGEKVFLECVQDMDHENMFWYRQDPGLGLRLIYFSYDVKMKEKGDIPEGYSVSREKKERFSLILESASTNQTSMYLCASSSGGLAVETQYFGPGTRLLVL.

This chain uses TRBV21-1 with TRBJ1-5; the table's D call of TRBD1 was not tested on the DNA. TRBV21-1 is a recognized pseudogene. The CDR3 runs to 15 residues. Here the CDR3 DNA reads TGTGCCAGCAGCAAAGGTCGACAGGGCAATCAGCCCCAGCATTTT. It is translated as CASSKGRQGNQPQHF.

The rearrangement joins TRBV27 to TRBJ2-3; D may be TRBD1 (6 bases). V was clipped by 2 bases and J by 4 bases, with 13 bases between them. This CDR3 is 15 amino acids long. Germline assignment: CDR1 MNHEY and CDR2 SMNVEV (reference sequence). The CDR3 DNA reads TGTGCCAGCAGTTTAGAGGGGGTCGGAGCAGATACGCAGTATTTT. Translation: CASSLEGVGADTQYF.

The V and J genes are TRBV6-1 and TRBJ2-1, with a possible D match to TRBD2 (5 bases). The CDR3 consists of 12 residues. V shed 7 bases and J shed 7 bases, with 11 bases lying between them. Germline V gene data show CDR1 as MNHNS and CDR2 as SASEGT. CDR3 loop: CASTPLVNEQFF. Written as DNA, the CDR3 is TGTGCCAGCACCCCACTAGTTAATGAGCAGTTCTTC.

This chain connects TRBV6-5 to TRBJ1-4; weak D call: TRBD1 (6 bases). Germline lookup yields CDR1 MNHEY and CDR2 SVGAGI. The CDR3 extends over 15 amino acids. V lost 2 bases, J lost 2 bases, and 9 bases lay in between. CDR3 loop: CASSYGQGTNEKLFF. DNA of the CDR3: TGTGCCAGCAGTTACGGCCAGGGGACTAATGAAAAACTGTTTTTT.

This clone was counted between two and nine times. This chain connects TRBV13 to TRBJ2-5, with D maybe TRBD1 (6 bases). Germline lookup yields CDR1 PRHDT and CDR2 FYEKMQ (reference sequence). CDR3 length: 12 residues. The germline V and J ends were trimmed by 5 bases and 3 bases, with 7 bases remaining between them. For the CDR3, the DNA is TGTGCCAGCAGCGCAGGGGAAGAGACCCAGTACTTC. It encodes CASSAGEETQYF.

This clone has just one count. The CDR3 region has the DNA TGTGCCAGTAGTCCACGAGACTCCTACAATGAGCAGTTCTTC. Translated, it gives CASSPRDSYNEQFF. The chain combines TRBV19 with TRBJ2-1; D is unclear. Trimming removed 5 bases from V and 0 bases from J, with 8 bases in between. Germline lookup yields CDR1 LNHDA and CDR2 SQIVND (reference sequence). The CDR3 consists of 14 residues.

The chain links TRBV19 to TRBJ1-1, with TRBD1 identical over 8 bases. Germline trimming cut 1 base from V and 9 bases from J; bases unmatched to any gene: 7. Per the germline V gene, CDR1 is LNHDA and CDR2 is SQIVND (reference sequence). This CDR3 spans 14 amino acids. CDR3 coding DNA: TGTGCCAGTAGTATAGGCAGGGGGCCTGCTCAAGCTTTCTTT. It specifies CASSIGRGPAQAFF.

The CDR3 DNA is TGTGCCAGCAGCTCCTTACAGGGCTCCTACGAGCAGTACTTC. This translates into CASSSLQGSYEQYF. The chain joins TRBV7-6 to TRBJ2-7; perhaps TRBD1 as D (6 bases). Per germline, CDR1 SGHVS and CDR2 FNYEAQ. The CDR3 length is 14 residues. The V end lost 4 bases, the J end lost 0 bases, and 10 bases lay between the germline ends.

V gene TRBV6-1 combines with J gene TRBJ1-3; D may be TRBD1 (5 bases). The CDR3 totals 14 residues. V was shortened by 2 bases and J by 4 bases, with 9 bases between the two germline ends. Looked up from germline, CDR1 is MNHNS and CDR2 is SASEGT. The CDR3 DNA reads TGTGCCAGCAGTGAAACAGGAAGGGGAAACACCATATATTTT. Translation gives CASSETGRGNTIYF.

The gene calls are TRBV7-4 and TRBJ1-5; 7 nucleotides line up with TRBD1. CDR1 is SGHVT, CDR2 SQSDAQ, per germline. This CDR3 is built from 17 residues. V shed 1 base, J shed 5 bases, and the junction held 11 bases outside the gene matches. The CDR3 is CASSLGTGWGEDQPQHF. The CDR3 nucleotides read TGTGCCAGCAGCTTAGGGACAGGTTGGGGAGAGGATCAGCCCCAGCATTTT.

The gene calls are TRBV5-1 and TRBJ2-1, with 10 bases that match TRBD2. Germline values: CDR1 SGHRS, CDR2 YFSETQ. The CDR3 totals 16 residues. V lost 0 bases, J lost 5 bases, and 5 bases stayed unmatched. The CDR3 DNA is TGCGCCAGCAGCTTGGCAGCGGGAGGGGGGAACAATGAGCAGTTCTTC. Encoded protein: CASSLAAGGGNNEQFF. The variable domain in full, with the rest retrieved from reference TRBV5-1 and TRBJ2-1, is KAGVTQTPRYLIKTRGQQVTLSCSPISGHRSVSWYQQTPGQGLQFLFEYFSETQRNKGNFPGRFSGRQFSNSRSEMNVSTLELGDSALYLCASSLAAGGGNNEQFFGPGTRLTVL.

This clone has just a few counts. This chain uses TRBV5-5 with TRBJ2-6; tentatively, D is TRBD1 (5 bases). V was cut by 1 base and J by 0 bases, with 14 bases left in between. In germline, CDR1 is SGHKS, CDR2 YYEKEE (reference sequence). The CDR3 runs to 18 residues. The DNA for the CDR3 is TGTGCCAGCAGCTTGAGTCACAGGCGAAACTCTGGGGCCAACGTCCTGACTTTC. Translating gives CASSLSHRRNSGANVLTF.

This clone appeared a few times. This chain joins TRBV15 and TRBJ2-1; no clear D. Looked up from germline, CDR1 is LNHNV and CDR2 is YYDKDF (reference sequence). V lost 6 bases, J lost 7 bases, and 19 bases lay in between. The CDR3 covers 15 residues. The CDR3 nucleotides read TGTGCCACCAGGACGGTCGACGAACGAGCGAATGAGCAGTTCTTC. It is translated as CATRTVDERANEQFF. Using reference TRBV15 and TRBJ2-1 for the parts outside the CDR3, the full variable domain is DAMVIQNPRYQVTQFGKPVTLSCSQTLNHNVMYWYQQKSSQAPKLLFHYYDKDFNNEADTPDNFQSRRPNTSFCFLDIRSPGLGDTAMYLCATRTVDERANEQFFGPGTRLTVL.

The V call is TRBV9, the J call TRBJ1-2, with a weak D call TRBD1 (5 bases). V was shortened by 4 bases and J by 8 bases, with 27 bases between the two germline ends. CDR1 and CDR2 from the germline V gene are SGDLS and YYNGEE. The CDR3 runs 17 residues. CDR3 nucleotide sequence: TGTGCCAGCAGCCCCCAGCAGGGTAGGACACGTTTGGGAGGCTACACCTTC. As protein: CASSPQQGRTRLGGYTF. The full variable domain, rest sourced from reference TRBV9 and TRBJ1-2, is DSGVTQTPKHLITATGQRVTLRCSPRSGDLSVYWYQQSLDQGLQFLIQYYNGEERAKGNILERFSAQQFPDLHSELNLSSLELGDSALYFCASSPQQGRTRLGGYTFGSGTRLTVV.

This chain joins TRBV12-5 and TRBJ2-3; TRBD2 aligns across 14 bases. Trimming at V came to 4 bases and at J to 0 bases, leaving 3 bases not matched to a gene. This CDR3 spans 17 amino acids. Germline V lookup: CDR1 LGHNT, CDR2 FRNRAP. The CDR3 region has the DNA TGTGCTAGTGGTTCCGGGACTAGCGGGGGAAGCACAGATACGCAGTATTTT. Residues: CASGSGTSGGSTDTQYF.